The 12 T cell receptor beta chains listed next were all sequenced from one sample in a study of OX40 agonist ivuxolimab in advanced cancers. Some clones are missing from TCRdb's copy, which holds only in-frame ones; the method was immunoSEQ multiplex PCR. The data show 60,000 to 80,000 clones, around 81% seen once. Source: CD4+ or CD8+ T cells sorted from blood, taken in a trial of the OX40 agonist ivuxolimab. The receptors stem from an adult with an advanced solid tumor such as melanoma, head and neck, liver or kidney cancer.

This rearrangement joins TRBV19 to TRBJ2-3; 8 bases agree with TRBD1. Per germline, CDR1 LNHDA and CDR2 SQIVND (reference sequence). The CDR3 loop spans 17 amino acids. Trimming cost V 5 bases and J 5 bases; bases outside gene matches: 15. The CDR3 reads CASSLAQGASPGDTQYF. The CDR3 DNA sequence: TGTGCCAGTAGTCTTGCCCAGGGGGCGTCCCCGGGAGATACGCAGTATTTT.

This chain links TRBV12-5 with TRBJ2-5; possibly TRBD1 or TRBD2 for D (5 bases each). V was trimmed by 5 bases and J by 2 bases, leaving 15 bases between them. Per germline, CDR1 LGHNT and CDR2 FRNRAP. CDR3 length equals 15 residues. Written as DNA, the CDR3 is TGTGCTAGTGGTCTCGGGACCGGAACACAAGAGACCCAGTACTTC. Translation: CASGLGTGTQETQYF.

The V and J genes are TRBV28 and TRBJ1-1; D not resolved. V was trimmed by 6 bases and J by 11 bases, leaving 13 bases between them. The CDR3 is made up of 11 amino acids. The germline V gene has CDR1 MDHEN and CDR2 SYDVKM. The CDR3, as DNA: TGTGCCAGCAGCACCCGCGGGTTGGCTTTCTTT. Translation gives CASSTRGLAFF.

This rearrangement joins TRBV28 to TRBJ1-1; unclear D gene. The V end was cut by 7 bases, the J end by 6 bases, with 9 bases between. This CDR3 has 11 amino acids. From germline, CDR1 is MDHEN and CDR2 SYDVKM. The CDR3 bases are TGTGCCAGCATGGGGTTGGCTGAAGCTTTCTTT. Translated: CASMGLAEAFF.

V is TRBV9 and J is TRBJ2-1; D is possibly TRBD1 (6 bases). The germline V gene has CDR1 SGDLS and CDR2 YYNGEE. CDR3 length: 15 amino acids. Trimming removed 3 bases at V and 2 bases at J, with 12 bases between. CDR3 sequence: CASSAQTGPYNEQFF. CDR3 coding DNA: TGTGCCAGCAGCGCCCAGACAGGACCCTACAATGAGCAGTTCTTC.

The rearrangement uses TRBV6-6 and TRBJ1-2, with 7 bases matching TRBD1. J gave up 4 bases and V 5 bases, and 10 bases lay outside the gene matches. The CDR3 is 15 residues long. Germline CDR1 MNHNY, CDR2 SVGAGI (reference sequence). The chain's CDR3 is CASSNDRDRFYGYTF. CDR3 coding DNA: TGTGCCAGCAGTAACGACAGGGATCGTTTCTATGGCTACACCTTC.

The chain employs TRBV18 and TRBJ2-5; D ambiguous. The germline V gene has CDR1 KGHSH and CDR2 LQKENI. The CDR3 sequence is 14 residues long. The V end was cut by 6 bases, the J end by 5 bases, with 16 bases between. CDR3 region: CASSHSRQGETQYF. DNA of the CDR3: TGTGCCAGCTCCCACTCCCGGCAAGGGGAGACCCAGTACTTC.

This clone was detected only a few times. This rearrangement joins TRBV28 to TRBJ2-1; 9 positions agree with TRBD2. Germline V CDR1 and CDR2: MDHEN, SYDVKM. The trim removed 1 base at V and 0 bases at J, leaving 7 bases unmatched. The CDR3 extends over 18 amino acids. CDR3 in amino acids: CASSLLGAGGSSYNEQFF. The CDR3 DNA sequence: TGTGCCAGCAGTTTATTGGGGGCGGGAGGGAGCTCCTACAATGAGCAGTTCTTC. Using reference TRBV28 and TRBJ2-1 for the parts outside the CDR3, the full variable domain is DVKVTQSSRYLVKRTGEKVFLECVQDMDHENMFWYRQDPGLGLRLIYFSYDVKMKEKGDIPEGYSVSREKKERFSLILESASTNQTSMYLCASSLLGAGGSSYNEQFFGPGTRLTVL.

V usage is TRBV9 and J usage is TRBJ2-1; maybe TRBD1 (5 bases). Germline values: CDR1 SGDLS, CDR2 YYNGEE. Deletions cut 5 bases from V and 4 bases from J, with 10 bases between. This CDR3 is 13 amino acids long. The chain's CDR3 is CASRPDSYNEQFF. The CDR3 nucleotides are TGTGCCAGCAGACCTGACAGTTACAATGAGCAGTTCTTC.

The chain has TRBV2 and TRBJ2-5; the D gene is possibly TRBD2 (6 bases). Germline-derived CDR1 and CDR2 are SNHLY and FYNNEI. CDR3 length equals 13 residues. V was shortened by 4 bases and J by 2 bases, with 8 bases between the two germline ends. CDR3 nucleotides: TGTGCCAGCAGTGGGGACTCTCAAGAGACCCAGTACTTC. Protein: CASSGDSQETQYF.

The rearrangement links TRBV28 to TRBJ2-7, with 8 bases matching TRBD2. The CDR3 covers 14 residues. Trimming removed 2 bases from V and 6 bases from J; junction bases left unmatched: 6. Germline CDR1 is MDHEN and CDR2 is SYDVKM. The CDR3 region has the DNA TGTGCCAGCAGTTTAAGCGGGAGAGGAAGCGAGCAGTACTTC. Its protein product is CASSLSGRGSEQYF.

This rearrangement joins TRBV7-2 to TRBJ2-7; D is undetermined. CDR1 and CDR2 (germline): SGHTA, FQGNSA. This CDR3 has 14 amino acids. Trimming removed 5 bases at V and 0 bases at J, with 11 bases between. The DNA for the CDR3 is TGTGCCAGCAGCACGCGACGGATCTCCTACGAGCAGTACTTC. Translation: CASSTRRISYEQYF.